The present TCR beta chain was sequenced within a study of OX40 agonist ivuxolimab in advanced cancers. Background on the study: At 65% to 85% male, the cohort had a mean age of roughly 60 years, ranging from 23 to 79. Prior anti-PD-1, anti-PD-L1 or anti-CTLA-4 therapy did not bar entry, and more than 35% had some.

Study results and limitations: Low normalized T-cell clonal expansion was also seen in some nonresponders. Dose levels from 0.1 to 3.0 mg/kg saw CD4+ and CD8+ blood T cells expand clonally by week 6.

As to this clone: Its antigen is not known.

Assay used: immunoSEQ multiplex PCR; TCRdb lists only in-frame clones, some missing. The sample includes about 69,000 clones, around 90% of them seen just once. The CDR3 contains 15 residues. V lost 1 base to trimming and J lost 4 bases, with 14 bases between them. Germline V gives CDR1 LGHNA, CDR2 YNFKEQ. The sample consisted of CD4+ or CD8+ T cells sorted from blood, taken in a trial of the OX40 agonist ivuxolimab. The source of this sequence is an adult with an advanced solid tumor such as melanoma, head and neck, liver or kidney cancer. The rearrangement joins TRBV4-2 to TRBJ2-7, with D unclear. The CDR3 bases are TGTGCCAGCAGCCAAGCCGGCGCCGCAGGTTACGAGCAGTACTTC. Its translation: CASSQAGAAGYEQYF.